This T cell receptor (beta chain) was captured in a study of T-cell memory formation after mild COVID-19 listed by TCRdb under 2021. For context, the study as a whole: TCR sequence clusters from the two donors were found to be largely donor specific. The cohort was made up of two young adult volunteers, one female and one male, who were previously healthy. In a couple of donors, T-cell clones that expanded and contracted after mild COVID-19 were followed by sequencing TCRalpha and TCRbeta repertoires longitudinally.

The germline ends are 7 bases apart after V is trimmed by 6 bases and J by 1 base. The CDR3 holds 12 amino acids from the cysteine to the phenylalanine. The read is trimmed to its CDR3 DNA, 36 bases read in frame from base 1. Instrument on record: Illumina NovaSeq 6000. TCRalpha and TCRbeta cDNA libraries were built by 5'RACE with constant-segment primers, adding sample barcodes and unique molecular identifiers. RNA was extracted from every sample with Trizol reagent. Libraries were amplified in two PCR steps, with a second sample barcode and Illumina TruSeq adapters added in the second step. Sequencing of libraries was performed on an Illumina NovaSeq with 2 x 150 bp paired-end reads. In the authors' own workflow: Demultiplexing of reads and collapsing into UMI-guided consensus sequences were performed with migec v1.2.7. Using mixcr v2.1.11, UMI consensuses were aligned to TRA and TRB V and J templates and then assembled into clonotypes. Expanded or contracted clonotypes were those called significant by both edgeR and NoisET, with noise models trained on biological replicates. For edgeR calls, a false discovery rate-adjusted p below 0.01 and a log2 fold-change threshold of 1 were applied. As an exploratory analysis of dynamics, max-normalized trajectories of the 1000 most abundant clonotypes were examined by PCA with hierarchical clustering. Each responding clone was given a CD4 or CD8 phenotype based on the CD4+ and CD8+ repertoires, which had been sequenced separately. Starting from the raw public reads, TCRdb applied fastp trimming at Q25, assembled clones with MiXCR and retained in-frame beta chains. CDR3 protein sequences are deduplicated, and each keeps its most common genes and DNA. These V and J calls derive from TCRdb rather than the authors' analysis. This sample is represented by approximately 150,000 distinct CDR3 sequences; about 14% of them were singletons. The top ten clonotypes cover less than 15% of the sample.

Ficoll-Paque density gradient centrifugation was used to isolate PBMCs. This clonotype was seen many times. Its antigen specificity is not known. No much larger clonotype is one base removed from it; base qualities were not supplied. Overall study outcomes, separate from this receptor: The detection of some responding clones in pre-infection memory suggests that pre-existing cross-reactive memory T cells joined the SARS-CoV-2 response. Clones that contracted from day 15 to 85 showed balanced CD4/CD8 phenotypes, whereas a second wave of clones that expanded from day 15 to 37 leaned towards CD4+. The second-wave clones that peaked on day 37 were not confirmed to be SARS-CoV-2 specific. Contracting CD4+ clones turned up mainly in the CM and EM memory subsets, whereas EMRA was where CD8+ clones were enriched. Only two mild cases were covered by the study, and larger cohorts that include severe cases with pre-infection samples were considered necessary.

The rearrangement joined TRBV12-3 or TRBV12-4 to TRBJ2-7; the D gene is not confidently resolved. The source of this sequence is an adult woman who had mild COVID-19 (a few samples of this study predate the infection). The sample titles of this study are shuffled in the database, so cell type and time point are left out; the donor was told from shared clones. Sequencing was done on a sample of PBMCs or a T cell subset sorted from them (not recorded which). Here the CDR3 is given as CASSKGSYEQYF. The DNA reads TGTGCCAGCAGCAAAGGATCCTACGAGCAGTACTTC.